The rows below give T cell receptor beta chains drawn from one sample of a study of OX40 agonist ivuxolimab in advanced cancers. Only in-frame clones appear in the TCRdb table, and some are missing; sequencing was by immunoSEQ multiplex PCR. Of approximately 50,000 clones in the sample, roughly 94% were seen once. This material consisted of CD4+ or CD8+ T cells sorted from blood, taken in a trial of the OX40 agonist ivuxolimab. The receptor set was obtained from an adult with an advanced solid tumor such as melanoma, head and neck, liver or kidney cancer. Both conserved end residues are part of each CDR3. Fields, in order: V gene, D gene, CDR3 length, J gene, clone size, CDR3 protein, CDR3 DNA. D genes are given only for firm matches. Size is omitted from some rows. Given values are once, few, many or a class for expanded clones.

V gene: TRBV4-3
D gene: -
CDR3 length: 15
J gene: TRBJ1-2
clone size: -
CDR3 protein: CASSQGSDPNYGYTF
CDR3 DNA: TGCGCCAGCAGCCAAGGGTCGGATCCGAACTATGGCTACACCTTC

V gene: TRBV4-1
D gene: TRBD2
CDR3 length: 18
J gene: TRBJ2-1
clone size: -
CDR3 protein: CASSQDKGRASGGTGQFF
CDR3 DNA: TGCGCCAGCAGCCAAGATAAGGGTAGGGCTAGCGGGGGTACAGGGCAGTTCTTC

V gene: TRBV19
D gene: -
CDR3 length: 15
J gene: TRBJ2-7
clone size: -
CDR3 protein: CASSIGGGAVYEQYF
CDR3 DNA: TGTGCCAGTAGTATAGGAGGTGGGGCGGTCTACGAGCAGTACTTC

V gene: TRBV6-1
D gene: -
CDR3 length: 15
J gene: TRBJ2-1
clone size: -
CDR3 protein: CAGGPRGEVANEQFF
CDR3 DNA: TGTGCCGGTGGCCCCCGTGGGGAGGTAGCTAATGAGCAGTTCTTC

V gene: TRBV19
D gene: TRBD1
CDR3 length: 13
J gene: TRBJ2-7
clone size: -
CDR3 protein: CAISDRGAREQYF
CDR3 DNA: TGTGCCATCTCGGACAGGGGGGCACGGGAGCAGTACTTC

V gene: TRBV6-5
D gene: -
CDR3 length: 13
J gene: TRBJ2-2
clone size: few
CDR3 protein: CASSYSSGGKLFF
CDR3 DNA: TGTGCCAGCAGTTACTCTTCAGGAGGCAAGCTGTTTTTT

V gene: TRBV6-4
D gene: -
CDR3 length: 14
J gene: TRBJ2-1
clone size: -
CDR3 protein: CASSDSTRNNEQFF
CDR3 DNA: TGTGCCAGCAGTGACTCGACTAGAAACAATGAGCAGTTCTTC

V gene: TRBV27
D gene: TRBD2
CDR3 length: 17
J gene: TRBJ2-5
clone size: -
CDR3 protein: CASSFGLAGSSGGTQYF
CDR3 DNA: TGTGCCAGCAGTTTCGGACTAGCGGGTAGCTCCGGCGGGACCCAGTACTTC

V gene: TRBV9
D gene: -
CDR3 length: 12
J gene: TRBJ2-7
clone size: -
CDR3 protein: CASSPNSGALDF
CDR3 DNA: TGTGCCAGCAGCCCTAATTCAGGGGCATTGGACTTC

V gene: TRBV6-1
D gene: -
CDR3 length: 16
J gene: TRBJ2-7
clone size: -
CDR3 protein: CASSDPHRTVKAEQYF
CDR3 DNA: TGTGCCAGCAGTGACCCCCACAGGACGGTCAAGGCCGAGCAGTACTTC

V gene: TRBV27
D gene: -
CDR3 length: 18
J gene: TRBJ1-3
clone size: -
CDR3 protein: CASSPTRVPTYSGNTIYF
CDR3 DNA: TGTGCCAGCAGTCCCACCCGGGTCCCAACTTACTCTGGAAACACCATATATTTT

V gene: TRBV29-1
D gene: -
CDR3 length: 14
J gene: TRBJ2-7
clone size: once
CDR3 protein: CSVGRGQVTYEQYF
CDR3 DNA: TGCAGCGTTGGACGGGGGCAGGTTACCTACGAGCAGTACTTC

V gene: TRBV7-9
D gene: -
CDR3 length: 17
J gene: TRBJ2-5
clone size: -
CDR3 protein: CASSHMPGTPRRETQYF
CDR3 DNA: TGTGCCAGCAGCCACATGCCCGGGACTCCGCGAAGAGAGACCCAGTACTTC

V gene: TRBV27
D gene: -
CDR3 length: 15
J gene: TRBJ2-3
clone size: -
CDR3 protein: CASRAGIYYTDTQYF
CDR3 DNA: TGTGCCAGCAGGGCCGGGATTTATTACACAGATACGCAGTATTTT

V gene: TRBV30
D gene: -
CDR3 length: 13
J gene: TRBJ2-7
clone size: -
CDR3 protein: CACFFGGSYEQYF
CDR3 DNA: TGTGCCTGTTTTTTCGGCGGCTCCTACGAGCAGTACTTC

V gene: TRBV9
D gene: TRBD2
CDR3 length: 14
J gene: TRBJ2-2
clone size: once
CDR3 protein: CASSPGGPDGELFF
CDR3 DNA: TGTGCCAGCAGCCCGGGAGGGCCTGACGGGGAGCTGTTTTTT

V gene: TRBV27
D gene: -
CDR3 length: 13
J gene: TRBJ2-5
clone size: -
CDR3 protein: CASSPHRGETQYF
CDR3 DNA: TGTGCCAGCAGTCCCCACCGAGGGGAGACCCAGTACTTC

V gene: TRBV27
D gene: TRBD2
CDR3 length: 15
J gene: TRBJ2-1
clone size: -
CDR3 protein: CASSLGTSGRGEQFF
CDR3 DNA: TGTGCCAGCAGTTTAGGGACTAGCGGGAGGGGTGAGCAGTTCTTC

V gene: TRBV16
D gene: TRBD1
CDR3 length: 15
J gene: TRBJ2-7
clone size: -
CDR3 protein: CASSEYRGANYEQYF
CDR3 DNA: TGTGCCAGCAGCGAATACAGGGGGGCGAACTACGAGCAGTACTTC

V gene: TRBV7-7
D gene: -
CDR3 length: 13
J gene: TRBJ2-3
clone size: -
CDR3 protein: CASSQSSTDTQYF
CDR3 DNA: TGTGCTAGCAGCCAAAGTAGCACAGATACGCAGTATTTT

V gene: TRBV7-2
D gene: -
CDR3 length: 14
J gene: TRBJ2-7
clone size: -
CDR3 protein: CASSSPGQSYEQYF
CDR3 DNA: TGTGCCAGCAGCTCGCCGGGACAAAGCTACGAGCAGTACTTC

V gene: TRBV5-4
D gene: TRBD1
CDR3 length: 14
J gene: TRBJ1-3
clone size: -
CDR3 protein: CASSWGTAGNTIYF
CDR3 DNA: TGTGCCAGCAGCTGGGGGACAGCTGGAAACACCATATATTTT

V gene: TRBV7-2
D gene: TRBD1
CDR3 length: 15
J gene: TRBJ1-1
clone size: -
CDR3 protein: CASSLGQGIYTEAFF
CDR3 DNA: TGTGCCAGCAGCCTCGGACAGGGGATATACACTGAAGCTTTCTTT

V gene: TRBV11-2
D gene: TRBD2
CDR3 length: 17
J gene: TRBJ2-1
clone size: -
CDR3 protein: CASSLGTSGSARGEQFF
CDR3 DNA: TGTGCCAGCAGCTTAGGGACTAGCGGGAGTGCCCGGGGTGAGCAGTTCTTC

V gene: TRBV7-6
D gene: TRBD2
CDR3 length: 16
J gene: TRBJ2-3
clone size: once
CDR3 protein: CASSLTSGRTPYTQYF
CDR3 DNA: TGTGCCAGCAGCCTGACTAGCGGGAGAACTCCGTATACGCAGTATTTT

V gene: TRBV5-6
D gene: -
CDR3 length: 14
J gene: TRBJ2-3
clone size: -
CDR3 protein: CASSSGVSTDTQYF
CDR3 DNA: TGTGCCAGCAGCTCCGGGGTTAGCACAGATACGCAGTATTTT

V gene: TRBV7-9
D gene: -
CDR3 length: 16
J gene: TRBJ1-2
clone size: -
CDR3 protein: CASSLPPSPAQYGYTF
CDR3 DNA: TGTGCCAGCAGCTTACCTCCCAGTCCGGCGCAATATGGCTACACCTTC

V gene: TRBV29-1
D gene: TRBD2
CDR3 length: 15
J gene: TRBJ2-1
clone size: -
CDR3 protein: CSVAPGLAGGYEQFF
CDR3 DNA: TGCAGCGTGGCCCCGGGACTAGCGGGAGGGTATGAGCAGTTCTTC

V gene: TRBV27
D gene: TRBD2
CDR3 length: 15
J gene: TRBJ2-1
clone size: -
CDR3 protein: CASSFGAGGPNEQFF
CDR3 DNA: TGTGCCAGCAGTTTCGGAGCGGGAGGGCCCAATGAGCAGTTCTTC

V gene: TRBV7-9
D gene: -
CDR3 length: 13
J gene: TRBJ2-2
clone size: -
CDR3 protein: CASRKENTGELFF
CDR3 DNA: TGTGCCAGCAGGAAAGAGAACACCGGGGAGCTGTTTTTT

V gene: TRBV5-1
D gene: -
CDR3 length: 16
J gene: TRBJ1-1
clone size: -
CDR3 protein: CASSLVTGNKNTEAFF
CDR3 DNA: TGCGCCAGCAGCTTGGTTACAGGGAACAAGAACACTGAAGCTTTCTTT

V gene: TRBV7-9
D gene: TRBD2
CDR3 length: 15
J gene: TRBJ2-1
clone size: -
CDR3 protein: CASSFGGSLYNEQFF
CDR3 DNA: TGTGCCAGCAGCTTTGGCGGGAGCCTCTACAATGAGCAGTTCTTC

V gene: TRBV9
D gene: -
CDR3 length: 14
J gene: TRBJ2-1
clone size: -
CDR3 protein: CASSSQGSYNEQFF
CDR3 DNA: TGTGCCAGCAGCTCACAGGGCTCCTACAATGAGCAGTTCTTC

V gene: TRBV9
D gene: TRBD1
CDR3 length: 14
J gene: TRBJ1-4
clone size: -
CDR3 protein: CASSAGTGNEKLFF
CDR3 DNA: TGTGCCAGCAGCGCGGGGACAGGAAATGAAAAACTGTTTTTT

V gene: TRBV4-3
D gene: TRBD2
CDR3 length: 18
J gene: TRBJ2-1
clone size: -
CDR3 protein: CASSQDPHGGSSYNEQFF
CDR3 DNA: TGCGCCAGCAGCCAAGATCCCCACGGCGGGAGCTCCTACAATGAGCAGTTCTTC

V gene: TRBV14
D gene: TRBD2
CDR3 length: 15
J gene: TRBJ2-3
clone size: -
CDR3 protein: CASSHEREVTDTQYF
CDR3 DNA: TGTGCCAGCAGCCATGAGCGGGAGGTCACAGATACGCAGTATTTT

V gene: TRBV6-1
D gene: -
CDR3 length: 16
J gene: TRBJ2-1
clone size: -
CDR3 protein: CASSQDDQILAIEQFF
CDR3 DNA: TGTGCCAGCAGTCAAGACGACCAGATCTTAGCAATTGAGCAGTTCTTC

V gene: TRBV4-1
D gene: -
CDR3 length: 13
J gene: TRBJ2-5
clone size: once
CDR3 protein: CASSQDGLGTQYF
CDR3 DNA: TGCGCCAGCAGCCAAGACGGATTGGGGACCCAGTACTTC

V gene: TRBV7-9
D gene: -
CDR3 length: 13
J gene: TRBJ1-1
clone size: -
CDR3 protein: CASSGLTDHEAFF
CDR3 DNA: TGTGCCAGCAGCGGACTGACAGACCATGAAGCTTTCTTT

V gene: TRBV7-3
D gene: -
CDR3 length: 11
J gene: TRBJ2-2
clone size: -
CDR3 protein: CASSSTGELFF
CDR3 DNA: TGTGCCAGCAGCTCCACCGGGGAGCTGTTTTTT

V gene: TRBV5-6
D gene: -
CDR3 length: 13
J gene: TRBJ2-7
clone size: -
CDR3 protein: CASSHPRLSEQYF
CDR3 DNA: TGTGCCAGCAGCCACCCGAGGCTTTCCGAGCAGTACTTC

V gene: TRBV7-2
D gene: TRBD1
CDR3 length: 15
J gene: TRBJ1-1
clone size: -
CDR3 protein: CASSPYRGLNTEAFF
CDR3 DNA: TGTGCCAGCAGCCCTTACAGGGGGCTGAACACTGAAGCTTTCTTT

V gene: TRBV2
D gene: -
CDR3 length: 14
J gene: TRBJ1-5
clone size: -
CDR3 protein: CASTRGGLGQPQHF
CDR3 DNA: TGTGCCAGCACCCGGGGGGGATTGGGTCAGCCCCAGCATTTT

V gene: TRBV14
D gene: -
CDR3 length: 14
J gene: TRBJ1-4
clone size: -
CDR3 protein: CASSLTGIREKLFF
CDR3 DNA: TGTGCCAGCAGTCTAACAGGGATTCGGGAAAAACTGTTTTTT

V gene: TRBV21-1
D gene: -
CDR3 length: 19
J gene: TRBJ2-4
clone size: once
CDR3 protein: CASSIFRDRCTVAKNIQYF
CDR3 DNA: TGTGCCAGCAGCATTTTCCGGGACAGGTGTACCGTAGCCAAAAACATTCAGTACTTC

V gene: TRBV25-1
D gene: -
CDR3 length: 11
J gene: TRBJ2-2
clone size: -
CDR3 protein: CASSESGELFF
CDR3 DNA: TGTGCCAGCAGTGAGTCCGGGGAGCTGTTTTTT

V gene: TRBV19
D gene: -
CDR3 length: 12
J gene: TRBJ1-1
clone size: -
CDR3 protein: CASGRGDTEAFF
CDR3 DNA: TGTGCCAGTGGCCGGGGGGACACTGAAGCTTTCTTT

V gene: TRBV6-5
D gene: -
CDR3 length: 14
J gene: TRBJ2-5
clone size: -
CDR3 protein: CASRPIAPQETQYF
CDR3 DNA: TGTGCCAGCAGACCTATAGCTCCCCAAGAGACCCAGTACTTC

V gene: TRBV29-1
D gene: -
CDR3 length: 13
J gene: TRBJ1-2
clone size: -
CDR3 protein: CSVVSARDYGYTF
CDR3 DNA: TGCAGCGTTGTGAGCGCCCGGGACTATGGCTACACCTTC

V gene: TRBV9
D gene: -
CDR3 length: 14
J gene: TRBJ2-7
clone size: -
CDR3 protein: CASSVDGGSYEQYF
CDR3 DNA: TGTGCCAGCAGCGTAGATGGTGGCTCCTACGAGCAGTACTTC

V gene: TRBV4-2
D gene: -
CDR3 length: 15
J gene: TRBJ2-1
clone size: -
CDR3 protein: CASSQRGGDYNEQFF
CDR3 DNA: TGTGCCAGCAGCCAAAGGGGGGGGGATTACAATGAGCAGTTCTTC

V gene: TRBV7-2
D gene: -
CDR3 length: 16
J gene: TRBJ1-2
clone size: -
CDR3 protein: CASSLGSHRPPYGYTF
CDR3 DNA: TGTGCCAGCAGCTTAGGAAGCCACAGGCCCCCCTATGGCTACACCTTC

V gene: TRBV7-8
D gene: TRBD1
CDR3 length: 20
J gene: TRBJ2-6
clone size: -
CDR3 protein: CASSFSPRQGQLSGANVLTF
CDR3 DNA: TGTGCCAGCAGCTTCTCACCTCGACAGGGTCAATTATCTGGGGCCAACGTCCTGACTTTC

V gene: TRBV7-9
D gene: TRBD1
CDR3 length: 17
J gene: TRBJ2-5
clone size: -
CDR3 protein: CASSLARTGVVRETQYF
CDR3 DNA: TGTGCCAGCAGCTTAGCCCGGACAGGGGTGGTGAGAGAGACCCAGTACTTC

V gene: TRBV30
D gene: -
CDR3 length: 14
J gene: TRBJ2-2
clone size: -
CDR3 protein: CAWNGVRADGELFF
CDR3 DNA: TGTGCCTGGAATGGGGTCAGGGCCGACGGGGAGCTGTTTTTT

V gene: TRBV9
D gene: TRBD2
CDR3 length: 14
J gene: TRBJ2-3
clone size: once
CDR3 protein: CASSPLAGGDTQYF
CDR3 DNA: TGTGCCAGCAGCCCCTTAGCGGGAGGGGATACGCAGTATTTT

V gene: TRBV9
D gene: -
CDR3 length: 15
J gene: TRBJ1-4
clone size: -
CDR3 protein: CASSETGFGNEKLFF
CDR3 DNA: TGTGCCAGCAGCGAGACAGGCTTCGGAAATGAAAAACTGTTTTTT

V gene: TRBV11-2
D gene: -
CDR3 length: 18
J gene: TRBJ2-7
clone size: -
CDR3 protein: CASSLDLLGGANSYEQYF
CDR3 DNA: TGTGCCAGCAGCTTAGATCTTTTGGGGGGGGCGAACTCCTACGAGCAGTACTTC

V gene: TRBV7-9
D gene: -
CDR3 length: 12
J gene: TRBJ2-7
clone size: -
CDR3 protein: CASSFVRREQYF
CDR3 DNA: TGTGCCAGCAGCTTTGTACGTCGCGAGCAGTACTTC

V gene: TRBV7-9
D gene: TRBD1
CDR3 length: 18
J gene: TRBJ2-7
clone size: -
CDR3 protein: CASSSTPGQGIPTYEQYF
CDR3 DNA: TGTGCCAGCAGCTCAACCCCGGGACAGGGTATCCCCACCTACGAGCAGTACTTC